This TCR beta chain derives from a study of PD-1 blockade in classical Hodgkin lymphoma. Study details: On a schedule of every 2 weeks, patients received nivolumab 3 mg/kg intravenously. Findings and caveats of the study: Nothing has yet pinned down what causes the repertoire differences, possibly disease activity or prior therapy. Lower baseline TCR diversity marked trial partial responders and progressors. Significantly greater TCR diversity emerged by C4D1 in CD4+ cells but not CD8+ cells.

Comment on this clone: Its antigen is unidentified.

Only in-frame clones appear in the TCRdb table, and some are missing; sequencing was by immunoSEQ multiplex PCR. Here the sample spans some 12,000 clones, approximately 81% being singletons. There was relapse after autologous stem cell transplantation in every patient, and there was variation in brentuximab vedotin exposure. Sequencing used peripheral blood mononuclear cells (PBMCs), obtained at baseline. The sequence was collected from a human donor with classical Hodgkin lymphoma.

The CDR3, as DNA: TGTGCCAGCAGCTTAGGAGGGGTCCGCACCGGGGAGCTGTTTTTT. This translates into CASSLGGVRTGELFF. The chain recombines TRBV5-4 with TRBJ2-2, with D possibly matching TRBD2 (6 bases). Germline CDR1 reads SGHNT; CDR2 reads YYREEE (reference sequence). CDR3 length: 15 residues. Trimming removed 2 bases at V and 4 bases at J, with 12 bases between.